The 31 T cell receptor beta chains presented below share a single source sample, sequenced in a study of T cells in women clearing cervical HPV infection. Clones were read by immunoSEQ multiplex PCR, and TCRdb kept only the in-frame ones, dropping some. The table gives approximately 34,000 clones; the top ten clones make up less than 8% of it. Sequences were obtained from blood buffy coat. Source of these receptors: a woman between 18 and 75 years old with a cervical HPV16 infection that either progressed to CIN3+ or cleared (not recorded which).

The CDR3 DNA, read in part, is TGTGCCAGCAGCTCCAGACTAGCGGGGAACAATGAG. It specifies CASSSRLAGNNE. The whole CDR3 region reads CASSSRLAGNNEQFF. The V gene is TRBV7-2, the J gene TRBJ2-1; 11 positions match TRBD2. Read coverage stops 3 residues before the CDR3 terminus; the germline J gene supplies the remainder. Germline-derived CDR1 and CDR2 are SGHTA and FQGNSA. With 4 bases clipped from V and 5 bases from J, the junction kept 4 bases outside the gene matches. CDR3 length: 15 residues.

Concerning this clone: The read ends 3 residues before the CDR3 terminus; that terminus is restored from the germline J gene. The V and J genes are TRBV19 and TRBJ2-2, with D tentatively TRBD1 (6 bases). Germline loops: CDR1 LNHDA, CDR2 SQIVND (reference sequence). This CDR3 is 16 amino acids long. This chain's CDR3 is CASSVNQGSGANVLFF. The covered CDR3 bases are TGTGCCAGTAGTGTAAATCAGGGGTCTGGGGCCAACGTG.

To note about this clone: The read falls 3 residues short of the CDR3 end, and the missing part is taken from the germline J gene. The chain uses TRBV5-4 and TRBJ2-7, with D perhaps matching TRBD1 (6 bases). Trimming stripped 2 bases from V and 3 bases from J, with 9 bases between. There are 13 residues in the CDR3. Germline CDR1 reads SGHNT; CDR2 reads YYREEE (reference sequence). Partial CDR3 DNA: TGTGCCAGCAGCTTCAGGGGCAGCTACGAG. It translates to CASSFRGSYE. The full CDR3 reads CASSFRGSYEQYF.

Points on this clone: With the read ending 3 residues before the CDR3 end, the germline J gene is used to fill in that end. The chain carries TRBV20-1 and TRBJ2-3, with D possibly matching TRBD2 (5 bases). Trimming shortened V by 3 bases and J by 4 bases, and 14 bases separated the two germline ends. The germline V gene encodes CDR1 DFQATT and CDR2 SNEGSKA (reference sequence). The CDR3 sequence is 14 residues long. Partial CDR3 DNA: TGCAGTGCTAGTGGGCGGGCTAAGGCAGATACG. Translating gives CSASGRAKADT. The entire CDR3 sequence reads CSASGRAKADTQYF.

Notes on this clone: The CDR3 extends 3 residues past the end of the read, so its final part is completed from the germline J gene. The chain uses TRBV20-1 and TRBJ1-5; D possibly corresponds to TRBD1 (6 bases). The V end lost 4 bases, the J end lost 2 bases, and 6 bases lay between the germline ends. This CDR3 is 12 amino acids long. Germline V lookup: CDR1 DFQATT, CDR2 SNEGSKA (reference sequence). The CDR3 spells CSATGGNQPQHF. The CDR3 DNA, read in part, is TGCAGTGCTACAGGGGGCAATCAGCCC.

A remark on this clone: The CDR3 is cut off 3 residues early in the read; its end comes from the germline J gene. This chain links TRBV7-9 with TRBJ2-7, with 7 bases fitting TRBD1. From germline, CDR1 is SEHNR and CDR2 FQNEAQ (reference sequence). J gave up 0 bases and V 6 bases, and 2 bases lay outside the gene matches. This CDR3 is 13 amino acids long. The CDR3 loop reads CASRGDSSYEQYF. Partial CDR3 DNA: TGTGCCAGCAGGGGGGACAGCTCCTACGAG.

As regards this clone: The CDR3 goes on 3 residues after the read ends, and that part is filled in from the germline J gene. The J gene is TRBJ1-2, the V gene TRBV7-2; TRBD1 is a possible D gene (5 bases). Germline lookup yields CDR1 SGHTA and CDR2 FQGNSA. The CDR3 is 16 amino acids. CDR3 protein: CASSLAGGASYNDYTF. The CDR3 bases that were read are TGTGCCAGCAGCTTAGCTGGCGGGGCCTCCTACAATGAC. Variable domain in full (rest from reference TRBV7-2 and TRBJ1-2): GAGVSQSPSNKVTEKGKDVELRCDPISGHTALYWYRQSLGQGLEFLIYFQGNSAPDKSGLPSDRFSAERTGGSVSTLTIQRTQQEDSAVYLCASSLAGGASYNDYTFGSGTRLTVV.

In the case of this clone: With the read ending 3 residues before the CDR3 end, the germline J gene is used to fill in that end. V and J are TRBV2 and TRBJ2-3; 13 bases fit TRBD2. In germline, CDR1 is SNHLY, CDR2 FYNNEI. The CDR3 loop spans 16 amino acids. The CDR3 region is CASSTSTSGRWSAQYF. Partial CDR3 DNA: TGTGCCAGCAGCACCTCGACTAGCGGGAGGTGGAGTGCG.

Of note for this clone: The read ends 3 residues shy of where the CDR3 ends; the end is completed using the germline J gene. The V and J genes are TRBV7-9 and TRBJ1-2; possible D gene TRBD1, 5 bases. CDR3 length equals 12 residues. Germline V gene sequence: CDR1 SEHNR, CDR2 FQNEAQ (reference sequence). Incomplete CDR3 DNA: TGTGCCAGCAGCTTACCCGGGACTAGG. This translates into CASSLPGTR. The whole CDR3 reads CASSLPGTRYTF.

Turning to this clone: The read halts 3 residues ahead of the CDR3 end, with the missing end drawn from the germline J gene. The V call is TRBV28, the J call TRBJ1-5; 10 nucleotides match TRBD1. Germline V CDR1 and CDR2: MDHEN, SYDVKM. V dropped 5 bases and J dropped 1; count of bases not matched to a gene: 5. CDR3 length: 16 amino acids. Partial CDR3 DNA: TGTGCCAGCAGTACACGACAGGGGGCGAGCAATCAGCCC. Translated, it gives CASSTRQGASNQP. The full CDR3 protein reads CASSTRQGASNQPQHF.

Regarding this clone: Read coverage stops 3 residues before the CDR3 terminus; the germline J gene supplies the remainder. The genes are TRBV29-1 and TRBJ2-3; D is possibly TRBD2 (5 bases). Germline CDR1 and CDR2: SQVTM and ANQGSEA. The CDR3 has 15 amino acids. The V and J ends lost 0 bases and 3 bases respectively, with 13 bases between them. CDR3 DNA, as far as it was read: TGCAGCGTTGAAGACGGGGTAGCGATGACAGATACG. Translating gives CSVEDGVAMTDT. The whole CDR3 reads CSVEDGVAMTDTQYF.

This CDR3 is CASSLQASDEQYF. The part of the CDR3 DNA that was read is TGTGCCAGCAGCTTACAGGCTTCCGACGAG. V and J are TRBV11-3 and TRBJ2-7, with no clear D. The DNA ends 3 residues before the CDR3 does, and the rest of the CDR3 is filled in from the germline J gene. Trimming cost V 2 bases and J 5 bases, with 10 bases left between them. CDR3 length equals 13 residues. Germline CDR1 reads SGHNT; CDR2 reads YENEEA.

Of note for this clone: The DNA ends 3 residues before the CDR3 does, and the rest of the CDR3 is filled in from the germline J gene. This chain joins TRBV7-9 and TRBJ2-3; TRBD2 aligns across 9 bases. The CDR3 runs 14 residues. The V segment lost 4 bases and the J segment 6 bases; nucleotides outside the gene matches: 5. The V gene's germline CDR1 is SEHNR and CDR2 FQNEAQ (reference sequence). The CDR3 is CASSSGLASDTQYF. The sequenced part of the CDR3 DNA is TGTGCCAGCAGCTCGGGACTAGCATCGGATACG.

A word on this clone: The sequenced fragment ends 3 residues before the CDR3 boundary, so the rest is inferred from the germline J gene. This chain connects TRBV6-1 to TRBJ2-3; tentative D call: TRBD2 (5 bases). Per the germline V gene, CDR1 is MNHNS and CDR2 is SASEGT. CDR3 length equals 15 residues. Between the trimmed V and J ends, which lost 4 bases and 5 bases, there was a span of 16 bases. The CDR3 DNA, read in part, is TGTGCCAGCAGTGGAGTGACACTAGTAGGAGATACG. Translated, it gives CASSGVTLVGDT. From start to end, the CDR3 is CASSGVTLVGDTQYF.

Remarks on this clone: The CDR3 end falls 3 residues outside the read, so it is completed with the germline J gene. V gene TRBV13 combines with J gene TRBJ1-2; 8 bases are a match to TRBD1. Germline CDR1 and CDR2: PRHDT and FYEKMQ (reference sequence). This CDR3 is built from 13 residues. CDR3 DNA (partial): TGTGCCAGCAGCTCCTACAGGGGGGTCGGC. Translating it yields CASSSYRGVG. The full CDR3 sequence reads CASSSYRGVGYTF.

As regards this clone: The read is 3 residues too short to cover the CDR3 end, so that end is filled in from the germline J gene. The chain links TRBV20-1 to TRBJ2-7; 9 bases are shared with TRBD2. V gave up 0 bases and J gave up 2 bases; unmatched junction bases: 8. The CDR3 contains 16 residues. Germline-derived CDR1 and CDR2 are DFQATT and SNEGSKA (reference sequence). The CDR3 sequence: CSARDPLAGDAYEQYF. The CDR3 bases that were read are TGCAGTGCTAGAGATCCACTAGCGGGTGACGCCTACGAG.

On this clone: The read stops 3 residues short of the end of the CDR3; the missing end is completed from the germline J gene. The gene calls are TRBV4-1 and TRBJ1-5; 8 bases align to TRBD1. CDR1 and CDR2 (germline): MGHRA, YSYEKL. Trimming cost V 4 bases and J 7 bases; bases outside gene matches: 6. This CDR3 has 14 residues. This chain's CDR3 is CASSPSTGGQPQHF. CDR3 DNA (partial): TGCGCCAGCAGCCCTTCCACAGGGGGGCAGCCC.

This clone ranks as medium-sized (0.01 to 0.1%) in terms of frequency. The CDR3 is cut off 3 residues early in the read; its end comes from the germline J gene. The chain combines TRBV6-1 with TRBJ2-3; 8 bases map to TRBD1. The CDR3 has 16 residues. Per germline, CDR1 MNHNS and CDR2 SASEGT. The V gene end was trimmed by 0 bases and the J gene end by 1 base; junction bases not matched to a gene: 3. The CDR3 protein is CASSEAPGQGTDTQYF. The sequenced part of the CDR3 DNA is TGTGCCAGCAGTGAAGCTCCGGGACAGGGCACAGATACG.

To note about this clone: The read comes to an end 3 residues before the CDR3 does, leaving the germline J gene to fill in the end. The gene calls are TRBV11-1 and TRBJ2-1, with D possibly being TRBD2 (7 bases). V lost 5 bases, J lost 6 bases, and 11 bases lay in between. There are 13 residues in the CDR3. Germline V gene data show CDR1 as SGHAT and CDR2 as FQDESV (reference sequence). CDR3 sequence: CASSPRGGNEQFF. Partial CDR3 DNA: TGTGCCAGCAGCCCGAGGGGGGGCAATGAG. The whole variable domain, remainder taken from reference TRBV11-1 and TRBJ2-1, is EAEVAQSPRYKITEKSQAVAFWCDPISGHATLYWYRQILGQGPELLVQFQDESVVDDSQLPKDRFSAERLKGVDSTLKIQPAELGDSAMYLCASSPRGGNEQFFGPGTRLTVL.

Concerning this clone: The sequence runs out 3 residues before the end of the CDR3; the remainder is reconstructed from the germline J gene. V gene TRBV7-3 combines with J gene TRBJ2-1; D remains ambiguous. This CDR3 has 19 residues. Germline CDR1 reads SGHTA; CDR2 reads FQGTGA. Deletions cut 1 base from V and 0 bases from J, with 19 bases between. The sequenced CDR3 bases are TGTGCCAGCAGCTTAATGGCGGCTAAATACCTTAACTCCTACAATGAG. It translates to CASSLMAAKYLNSYNE. The full CDR3 reads CASSLMAAKYLNSYNEQFF.

To note about this clone: Germline is not matched at one junction end, which may reflect a read error. The read terminates 3 residues before the CDR3 end, so the remaining end is supplied by the germline J gene. This sample includes further DNA sequences coding for the same CDR3. V is TRBV6-2 or TRBV6-3 and J is TRBJ1-3; no clear D gene. Germline V lookup: CDR1 MNHEY, CDR2 SVGEGT. This CDR3 is 13 amino acids long. CDR3 region: CASRQLSGNTIYF. CDR3 DNA (partial): TGTGCCAGCAGACAGCTCTCTGGAAACACG.

In the case of this clone: The sequenced fragment ends 3 residues before the CDR3 boundary, so the rest is inferred from the germline J gene. The chain employs TRBV2 and TRBJ2-1; 13 bases fit TRBD2. J was trimmed by 6 bases and V by 4 bases; bases with no gene match: 3. In germline, CDR1 is SNHLY, CDR2 FYNNEI. This CDR3 has 15 residues. Incomplete CDR3 DNA: TGTGCCAGCAGTGCCGGGACTAGCGGGGCCAATGAG. It yields the protein CASSAGTSGANE. The complete CDR3 sequence is CASSAGTSGANEQFF.

As regards this clone: The sequence runs out 3 residues before the end of the CDR3; the remainder is reconstructed from the germline J gene. This chain links TRBV19 with TRBJ2-3, with TRBD2 as a possible D gene (7 bases). CDR3 length equals 14 residues. Germline V gene data show CDR1 as LNHDA and CDR2 as SQIVND (reference sequence). Trimming took 9 bases from V and 6 from J, leaving 19 bases between them. The DNA read from the CDR3 is TGTGCCAGCGGGTGGGGGCATAGCGGGGATACG. As protein: CASGWGHSGDT. The complete CDR3 reads CASGWGHSGDTQYF.

With respect to this clone: The CDR3 is cut off 3 residues early in the read; its end comes from the germline J gene. The genes are TRBV5-1 and TRBJ1-2; a possible D gene is TRBD1 (5 bases). CDR3 length: 15 residues. Germline CDR1 is SGHRS and CDR2 is YFSETQ. The sequenced part of the CDR3 DNA is TGCGCCAGCAGCTTGTTGTCAGGGAGGCAGAACGAC. It codes for CASSLLSGRQND. The whole CDR3 protein reads CASSLLSGRQNDYTF.

Comments on this clone: The read ends 3 residues shy of where the CDR3 ends; the end is completed using the germline J gene. The chain has TRBV5-1 and TRBJ2-2, with D perhaps TRBD2 (7 bases). The germline V and J ends were trimmed by 0 bases and 0 bases, with 15 bases remaining between them. Per the germline V gene, CDR1 is SGHRS and CDR2 is YFSETQ. The CDR3 totals 18 residues. CDR3 DNA, as far as it was read: TGCGCCAGCAGCTTGGGAGCTGCGGGGGCCTCGAACACCGGGGAG. It translates to CASSLGAAGASNTGE. In full, the CDR3 is CASSLGAAGASNTGELFF.

In the case of this clone: The read ends 3 residues shy of where the CDR3 ends; the end is completed using the germline J gene. The V gene is TRBV5-6, the J gene TRBJ1-1; perhaps TRBD1 as D (5 bases). Germline lookup yields CDR1 SGHDT and CDR2 YYEEEE. The CDR3 runs to 13 residues. The CDR3 sequence: CASSLGRGGGAFF. CDR3 bases read: TGTGCCAGCAGCTTGGGGAGAGGCGGGGGA.

Note on this clone: The CDR3 is cut off 3 residues early in the read; its end comes from the germline J gene. The V and J genes are TRBV19 and TRBJ1-2; 10 positions match TRBD1. CDR1 is LNHDA and CDR2 is SQIVND in the germline V gene (reference sequence). The CDR3 has 13 residues. CDR3 amino acids: CASSDRGLGGYTF. The sequenced CDR3 bases are TGTGCCAGTAGTGACAGGGGGCTAGGAGGC.

With regard to this clone: The CDR3 end falls 3 residues outside the read, so it is completed with the germline J gene. The rearrangement links TRBV11-2 to TRBJ2-7; 7 nucleotides align to TRBD2. The CDR3 is 11 residues long. The germline V gene has CDR1 SGHAT and CDR2 FQNNGV. V was pared by 7 bases and J by 4 bases, with 1 base of the junction left unmatched. This CDR3 reads CASTSGYEQYF. The CDR3 DNA, read in part, is TGTGCCAGCACTAGCGGATACGAG.

Comment on this clone: The read stops 3 residues short of the end of the CDR3; the missing end is completed from the germline J gene. The same CDR3 arises from other DNA sequences in this sample as well. This chain joins TRBV6-1 and TRBJ2-7; tentative D call: TRBD2 (6 bases). Germline V CDR1 and CDR2: MNHNS, SASEGT. The ends were cut back, 1 base at V and 2 bases at J, with 9 bases in the middle. The CDR3 is 14 amino acids. The CDR3 sequence is CASSEVPGAYEQYF. CDR3 DNA, as far as it was read: TGTGCCAGCAGTGAAGTGCCGGGGGCCTACGAG.

Comments on this clone: The read finishes 3 residues shy of the CDR3 end, and the germline J gene is used to complete it. V usage is TRBV19 and J usage is TRBJ2-2; perhaps TRBD1 as D (5 bases). Germline-derived CDR1 and CDR2 are LNHDA and SQIVND (reference sequence). Trimming stripped 5 bases from V and 3 bases from J, with 16 bases between. This CDR3 has 16 residues. The part of the CDR3 DNA that was read is TGTGCCAGTAGTTCCCCCTCGACAGTCGACACCGGGGAG. This encodes CASSSPSTVDTGE. The full CDR3 protein reads CASSSPSTVDTGELFF.

Notes on this clone: The read ends 3 residues shy of where the CDR3 ends; the end is completed using the germline J gene. J is TRBJ2-1 and V is TRBV20-1, with D unresolved. V shed 1 base and J shed 4 bases, with 14 bases lying between them. CDR3 length: 15 amino acids. From germline, CDR1 is DFQATT and CDR2 SNEGSKA (reference sequence). Partial CDR3 DNA: TGCAGTGCTAGAGTAAGAGCCCCTCCGTACAATGAG. It yields the protein CSARVRAPPYNE. The entire CDR3 protein is CSARVRAPPYNEQFF.